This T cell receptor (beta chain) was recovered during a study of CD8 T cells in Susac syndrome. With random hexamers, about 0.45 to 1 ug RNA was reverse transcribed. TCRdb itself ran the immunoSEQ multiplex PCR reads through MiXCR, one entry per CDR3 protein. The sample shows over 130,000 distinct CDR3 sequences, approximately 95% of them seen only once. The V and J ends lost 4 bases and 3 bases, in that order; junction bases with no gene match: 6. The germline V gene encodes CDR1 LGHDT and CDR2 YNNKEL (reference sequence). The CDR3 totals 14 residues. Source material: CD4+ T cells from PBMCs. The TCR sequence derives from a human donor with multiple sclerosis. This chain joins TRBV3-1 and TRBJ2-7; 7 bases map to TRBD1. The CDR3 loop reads CASSLSGTDYEQYF. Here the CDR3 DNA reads TGTGCCAGCAGCCTATCCGGGACAGACTACGAGCAGTACTTC.